The 30 T cell receptor beta chains listed next were all sequenced from one sample in a study of T cell clusters in autoimmune cytopenias. TRB was amplified by touch-down multiplex PCR, primer pools A and B combined. TCRdb reprocessed the multiplex PCR reads and keeps a single row for each CDR3 protein, giving no DNA. The sample spans 8,000 or so distinct CDR3 sequences; the ten largest clones claim 25% to 35%. Each sample's input was approximately 0.25 ug genomic DNA, 38,000 or so genome equivalents. Source material: peripheral blood. The source of these receptors is a human donor with an autoimmune cytopenia or autoimmune hepatitis (not recorded which).

The rearrangement uses TRBV6-5 and TRBJ2-7. The length of the CDR3 is 13 residues. Per the germline V gene, CDR1 is MNHEY and CDR2 is SVGAGI. The CDR3 region is CASSIYRNYEQYF.

The rearrangement links TRBV5-1 to TRBJ1-1. CDR3 size: 14 residues. Germline-derived CDR1 and CDR2 are SGHRS and YFSETQ. The CDR3 reads CASSPGGADTEAFF.

The chain has TRBV30 and TRBJ2-2; checking the TCRdb D call of TRBD2 is not possible without DNA. Per the germline V gene, CDR1 is GTSNPN and CDR2 is SVGIG (reference sequence). This CDR3 contains 12 residues. CDR3 sequence reads: CAIGRAGGELFF.

The V and J genes are TRBV18 and TRBJ2-7; there is no DNA to check the TCRdb D call of TRBD1. The germline CDR1 and CDR2 sequences are KGHSH and LQKENI. The CDR3 length is 15 residues. CDR3: CASSPPGPGDNEQYF.

The gene calls are TRBV28 and TRBJ2-2; no DNA is available, so the TRBD1 call from TCRdb remains unchecked. This CDR3 spans 16 amino acids. Per the germline V gene, CDR1 is MDHEN and CDR2 is SYDVKM. The chain's CDR3 is CASTLTGRRNTGELFF.

The chain links TRBV6-1 to TRBJ1-2; TCRdb reports TRBD1, a call that lacks DNA to check it against. The CDR3 has 15 residues. Germline lookup yields CDR1 MNHNS and CDR2 SASEGT. CDR3 protein: CASSERQGGIYGYTF.

The chain combines TRBV5-4 with TRBJ2-5; TCRdb calls TRBD1, which cannot be checked without DNA. The CDR3 length is 14 residues. CDR1 is SGHNT and CDR2 is YYREEE in the germline V gene (reference sequence). CDR3 in amino acids: CASSLVGQQETQYF. Drawing the rest from reference TRBV5-4 and TRBJ2-5, the complete variable domain is ETGVTQSPTHLIKTRGQQVTLRCSSQSGHNTVSWYQQALGQGPQFIFQYYREEENGRGNFPPRFSGLQFPNYSSELNVNALELDDSALYLCASSLVGQQETQYFGPGTRLLVL.

Judged by frequency, this clonotype is medium-sized. V gene TRBV5-6 combines with J gene TRBJ2-1; as DNA is missing, the TRBD1 call by TCRdb cannot be tested. The CDR3 loop spans 13 amino acids. CDR1 is SGHDT, CDR2 YYEEEE, per germline. The CDR3 spells CASRQTGFNEQFF.

This chain joins TRBV30 and TRBJ2-3. From germline, CDR1 is GTSNPN and CDR2 SVGIG (reference sequence). The CDR3 has 12 amino acids. The CDR3 region is CAWKQTTDTQYF.

The CDR3 sequence is CSARDLAVTGEQFF. The chain recombines TRBV20-1 with TRBJ2-1; TCRdb indicates TRBD1, and absent DNA this call remains unverified. CDR3 length equals 14 residues. The germline gives CDR1 DFQATT, CDR2 SNEGSKA (reference sequence).

The chain employs TRBV18 and TRBJ1-1; TCRdb gives TRBD1 as the D gene, but with no DNA this cannot be confirmed. Germline values: CDR1 KGHSH, CDR2 LQKENI. CDR3 length equals 16 residues. The CDR3 is CASSANSGQGHTEAFF.

The chain links TRBV7-6 to TRBJ2-1; without DNA, the TCRdb call of TRBD1 cannot be checked. Germline lookup yields CDR1 SGHVS and CDR2 FNYEAQ. The CDR3 is 18 residues long. The CDR3 loop is CASSLAPIQGLTYNEQFF.

This CDR3 is CASSALLANQETQYF. The chain employs TRBV11-3 and TRBJ2-5; TCRdb's D call of TRBD2 is untestable without DNA. Germline-derived CDR1 and CDR2 are SGHNT and YENEEA. The CDR3 has 15 residues.

The rearrangement uses TRBV27 and TRBJ1-2; lacking DNA, the TRBD1 call made by TCRdb goes unchecked. The germline V gene encodes CDR1 MNHEY and CDR2 SMNVEV (reference sequence). The CDR3 is 13 residues long. The CDR3 loop reads CASSNSGLGGYTF.

The chain carries TRBV5-1 and TRBJ2-2; the TCRdb call, TRBD1, lacks DNA for checking. Germline CDR1 reads SGHRS; CDR2 reads YFSETQ. CDR3 length equals 14 residues. The CDR3 sequence: CASSPDRGVGELFF. Together with reference TRBV5-1 and TRBJ2-2, the CDR3 gives the full variable domain: KAGVTQTPRYLIKTRGQQVTLSCSPISGHRSVSWYQQTPGQGLQFLFEYFSETQRNKGNFPGRFSGRQFSNSRSEMNVSTLELGDSALYLCASSPDRGVGELFFGEGSRLTVL.

V gene TRBV6-2 or TRBV6-3 combines with J gene TRBJ1-1; TCRdb's D gene call, TRBD1, goes unchecked for lack of DNA. The germline CDR1 and CDR2 sequences are MNHEY and SVGEGT. The CDR3 consists of 13 residues. The CDR3: CASLGVSYTEAFF.

The V call is TRBV20-1, the J call TRBJ2-7; TCRdb reports TRBD2, a call that lacks DNA to check it against. In germline, CDR1 is DFQATT, CDR2 SNEGSKA (reference sequence). The CDR3 is 15 residues long. CDR3 protein: CSAREVGGVSYEQYF.

The J gene is TRBJ1-2, the V gene TRBV5-6. From germline, CDR1 is SGHDT and CDR2 YYEEEE. The CDR3 sequence is 12 residues long. The CDR3 sequence: CASSQDAYGYTF. The entire variable domain, with the rest obtained from reference TRBV5-6 and TRBJ1-2, is as follows: DAGVTQSPTHLIKTRGQQVTLRCSPKSGHDTVSWYQQALGQGPQFIFQYYEEEERQRGNFPDRFSGHQFPNYSSELNVNALLLGDSALYLCASSQDAYGYTFGSGTRLTVV.

The chain has TRBV18 and TRBJ2-3; the TRBD2 assignment by TCRdb is unverifiable without DNA. This CDR3 has 17 residues. Germline CDR1 is KGHSH and CDR2 is LQKENI. The CDR3 loop is CASSFSTREGNTDTQYF.

The J gene is TRBJ1-3, the V gene TRBV6-5; TCRdb names TRBD1, which stays unverified in the absence of DNA. The germline gives CDR1 MNHEY, CDR2 SVGAGI. The CDR3 loop spans 14 amino acids. CDR3 sequence: CAIEKGAGENTIYF.

The genes are TRBV28 and TRBJ2-3; TCRdb proposes TRBD2, but this gene call is untestable without DNA. The CDR3 totals 14 residues. The germline V gene encodes CDR1 MDHEN and CDR2 SYDVKM. The CDR3 region is CDSSFRSGRNTQYF.

The chain combines TRBV5-6 with TRBJ2-7; TCRdb calls TRBD1, which cannot be checked without DNA. The CDR3 has 14 amino acids. Germline V lookup: CDR1 SGHDT, CDR2 YYEEEE. The CDR3 loop is CASSLEQGAGEQYF.

By frequency, this clonotype registers medium-sized. The gene calls are TRBV6-5 and TRBJ1-2. In germline, CDR1 is MNHEY, CDR2 SVGAGI. This CDR3 spans 13 amino acids. Here the CDR3 reads CASSSSRVHGYTF.

This sequence joins TRBV27 and TRBJ2-5; TCRdb outputs TRBD2, but without DNA this stays unchecked. The CDR3 consists of 17 residues. CDR1 is MNHEY, CDR2 SMNVEV, per germline (reference sequence). The CDR3 sequence: CASSFSGLAGGSETQYF.

This sequence joins TRBV5-5 and TRBJ2-7; TCRdb selects TRBD2, and the lack of DNA leaves this call unchecked. Germline V gene sequence: CDR1 SGHKS, CDR2 YYEKEE (reference sequence). This CDR3 is built from 17 residues. The CDR3 here is CASSLASRTSGLYEQYF.

The V gene is TRBV6-5, the J gene TRBJ2-1. From germline, CDR1 is MNHEY and CDR2 SVGAGI. This CDR3 is 11 amino acids long. Here the CDR3 reads CASSYSGKEIF.

J is TRBJ2-6 and V is TRBV12-3 or TRBV12-4; TCRdb selects TRBD2, and the lack of DNA leaves this call unchecked. The CDR3 length is 16 residues. This chain's CDR3 is CASSLDGGAGANVLTF.

By frequency, this clonotype registers medium-sized (0.01 to 0.1%). J is TRBJ2-3 and V is TRBV29-1; TCRdb names TRBD1, which stays unverified in the absence of DNA. Looked up from germline, CDR1 is SQVTM and CDR2 is ANQGSEA. This CDR3 is 13 amino acids long. CDR3 residues: CSVEEDRADTQYF.

The genes are TRBV27 and TRBJ1-6. Germline CDR1 is MNHEY and CDR2 is SMNVEV (reference sequence). The CDR3 is made up of 12 amino acids. CDR3 region: CASSELDLPLHF.

This clonotype shows up as medium-sized by frequency. V and J are TRBV13 and TRBJ2-1. The CDR3 has 15 amino acids. Germline CDR1 PRHDT, CDR2 FYEKMQ (reference sequence). The CDR3 is CASSLDKLRNNEQFF.